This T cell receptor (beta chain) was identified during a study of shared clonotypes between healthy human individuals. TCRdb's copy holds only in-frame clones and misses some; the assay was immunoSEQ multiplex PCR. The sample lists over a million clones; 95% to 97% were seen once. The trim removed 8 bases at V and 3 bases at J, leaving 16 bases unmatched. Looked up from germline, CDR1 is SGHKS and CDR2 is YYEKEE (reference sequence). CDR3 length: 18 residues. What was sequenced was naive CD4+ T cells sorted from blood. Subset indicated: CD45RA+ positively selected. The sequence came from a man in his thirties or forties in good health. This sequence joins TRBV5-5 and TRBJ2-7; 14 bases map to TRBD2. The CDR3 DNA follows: TGTGCCAGGTTTACCGGGACTAGCGGGAGTCGGAACTTCTACGAGCAGTACTTC. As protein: CARFTGTSGSRNFYEQYF.